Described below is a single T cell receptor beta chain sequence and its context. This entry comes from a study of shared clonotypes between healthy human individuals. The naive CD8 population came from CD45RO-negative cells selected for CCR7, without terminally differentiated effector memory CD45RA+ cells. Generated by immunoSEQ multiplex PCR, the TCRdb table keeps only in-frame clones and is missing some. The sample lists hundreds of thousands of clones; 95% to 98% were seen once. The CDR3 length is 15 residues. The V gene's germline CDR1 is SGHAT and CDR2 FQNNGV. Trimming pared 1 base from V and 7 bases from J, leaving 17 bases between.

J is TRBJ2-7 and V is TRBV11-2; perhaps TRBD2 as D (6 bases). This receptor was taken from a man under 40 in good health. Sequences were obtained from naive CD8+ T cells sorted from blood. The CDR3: CASSLAGAPPWEQYF. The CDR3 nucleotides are TGTGCCAGCAGCTTAGCGGGAGCGCCCCCCTGGGAGCAGTACTTC.